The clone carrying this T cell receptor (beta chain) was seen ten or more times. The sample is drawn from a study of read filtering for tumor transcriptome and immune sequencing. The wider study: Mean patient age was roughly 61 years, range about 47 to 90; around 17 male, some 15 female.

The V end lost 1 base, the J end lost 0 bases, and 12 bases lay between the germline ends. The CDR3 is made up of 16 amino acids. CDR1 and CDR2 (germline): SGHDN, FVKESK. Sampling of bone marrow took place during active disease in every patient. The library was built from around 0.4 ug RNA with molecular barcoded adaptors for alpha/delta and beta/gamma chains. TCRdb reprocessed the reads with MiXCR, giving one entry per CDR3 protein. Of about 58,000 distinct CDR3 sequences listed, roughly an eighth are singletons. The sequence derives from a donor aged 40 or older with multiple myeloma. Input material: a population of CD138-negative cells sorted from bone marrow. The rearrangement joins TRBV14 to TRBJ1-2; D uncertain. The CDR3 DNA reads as TGTGCCAGCAGCCAAGTCCCCTTTACCGCTAACTATGGCTACACCTTC. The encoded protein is CASSQVPFTANYGYTF.